This T cell receptor (beta chain) originates from a study of cytomegalovirus exposure and HLA in healthy donors. Study background: In a previous analysis, approximately 110 million unique TCR beta sequences were found from about 179 million T cells. Whole-study results and caveats: The authors judged a highly shared variant cluster likely a sequencing artifact. Under in vitro conditions, a few CMV-associated chains were confirmed as specific for CMV antigens. Excluded: some indistinguishable V segments such as TRBV6-2 and TRBV6-3.

The PCR had 60 Vbeta and 13 Jbeta primers. Measured with immunoSEQ multiplex PCR; TCRdb has only the in-frame clones, and not every one. The table includes some 220,000 clones, 78% detected once. The CDR3 totals 20 residues. With respect to this clone: The antigen remains unidentified.

The specimen sequenced was PBMCs. The V and J genes are TRBV1 and TRBJ1-5; the table's TRBD1 call for D was not verified on the DNA. TRBV1 is shown as a pseudogene. The TCR was taken from a boy younger than 18 in good health and CMV-seronegative. This CDR3 is CTSSQEGDRVTLYSNQPQHF. CDR3 DNA: TGCACCAGCAGCCAAGAGGGGGACAGGGTCACCCTTTATAGCAATCAGCCCCAGCATTTT.